Sequencing of this T cell receptor beta chain was carried out in a study of T cell responses to AZD1222 COVID-19 vaccine. Overall study findings and caveats: Among spike-specific TCRs, nearly half reportedly target unmutated variant regions.

Profiled with immunoSEQ multiplex PCR; TCRdb holds only in-frame clones, not every one. The repertoire consists of under 200,000 clones, with 88% occurring once and the leading ten covering 26%. A note on this clone: Its antigen is currently unknown.

Between the trimmed V and J ends, which lost 4 bases and 7 bases, there was a span of 17 bases. This CDR3 spans 14 amino acids. CDR1 SGHKS and CDR2 YYEKEE come from the germline V gene (reference sequence). This receptor was taken from an adult who received the AZD1222 COVID-19 vaccine. Sequenced here: peripheral blood, sampled 28 days after the second AZD1222 dose. This chain uses TRBV5-5 with TRBJ1-2; D gene ambiguous. In DNA form, the CDR3 reads TGTGCCAGCAGCATGAGGGCTGGTTCAGGTGGCTACACCTTC. Its protein is CASSMRAGSGGYTF. The variable domain in full, completed from reference TRBV5-5 and TRBJ1-2, reads DAGVTQSPTHLIKTRGQQVTLRCSPISGHKSVSWYQQVLGQGPQFIFQYYEKEERGRGNFPDRFSARQFPNYSSELNVNALLLGDSALYLCASSMRAGSGGYTFGSGTRLTVV.